Sequencing of this T cell receptor beta chain was carried out in a study of T cell repertoires in cytomegalovirus infection. For the study at large: Matching HLA type, along with CMV infection, was indicated by public TCR beta signatures.

A single record per CDR3 protein comes from TCRdb applying MiXCR to the reads. The sample lists about 300,000 distinct CDR3 sequences, around 9.1% occurring once. V lost 6 bases to trimming and J lost 6 bases; unmatched junction nucleotides: 13. Germline CDR1 reads SGHVS; CDR2 reads FNYEAQ. This CDR3 has 16 residues. At least ten counts were recorded for this clonotype. This clonotype was obtained from a human donor in good health (CMV status not recorded). Some clones in this sample may be carry-over from other donors' samples. The sequenced sample was PBMCs. This rearrangement joins TRBV7-6 to TRBJ2-1; 8 bases map to TRBD1. CDR3 DNA: TGTGCCAGCAGTCAGCTATCAGGGGGCCGCGCCAATGAGCAGTTCTTC. It codes for CASSQLSGGRANEQFF.